This section outlines one T cell receptor (beta chain) sequence together with its context. Its antigen is not identified. These data come from a study of PD-1 blockade in mismatch repair-deficient tumors. Across the study: Patients had about 13 mismatch repair-deficient cancer types and were previously treated and progressing. Study-wide points: Tumor-resident clones, often absent from pretreatment blood, expanded after pembrolizumab and then contracted.

The protocol was immunoSEQ multiplex PCR, while the TCRdb copy is restricted to in-frame clones and leaves out a portion. This sample yields about 49,000 clones, of which around 77% are seen a single time; 3% to 4% belongs to the top ten. The V and J ends lost 4 bases and 2 bases respectively, with 16 bases between them. Germline CDR1 SGHRS, CDR2 YFSETQ. The CDR3 has 15 amino acids. Mismatch repair deficiency was confirmed in all patients, by PCR or immunohistochemistry. The chain is built from TRBV5-1 and TRBJ2-7; D gene ambiguous. The clonotype originates from an adult with mismatch repair-deficient cancer. The sample consisted of PBMCs, taken before pembrolizumab treatment. Here the CDR3 reads CASSPNYEAPYEQYF. The CDR3 coding sequence is TGCGCCAGCAGCCCGAATTATGAGGCCCCCTACGAGCAGTACTTC.